This is a list of T cell receptor beta chains from one sample in a study of blood T cell repertoires in COVID-19. Clones were sequenced by immunoSEQ multiplex PCR, and TCRdb holds only the in-frame ones, with some missing. The sample includes 250,000 to 300,000 clones, roughly 90% of them seen just once. Sequencing was performed on PBMCs or T cells enriched from blood (not recorded which). These receptors were taken from a woman aged 60-75 years who had recovered from COVID-19. The CDR3 runs from the conserved cysteine through the conserved F or W. D genes are given only for firm matches.

J gene	V gene	D gene	CDR3 DNA	CDR3 protein
TRBJ1-1	TRBV2	-	TGTGCCAGGGACTTAAGGGGGAGGAACACTGAAGCTTTCTTT	CARDLRGRNTEAFF
TRBJ1-5	TRBV11-2	-	TGTGCCAGCGCTCCCTTACAGGGTCGCAATCAGCCCCAGCATTTT	CASAPLQGRNQPQHF
TRBJ2-1	TRBV12-3/TRBV12-4	-	TGTGCCAGCAGCCTCCCTCCGGGCAATGAGCAGTTCTTC	CASSLPPGNEQFF
TRBJ2-5	TRBV2	-	TGTGCCAGCAGTGAGGGTCCAGGGGCCTACCAAGAGACCCAGTACTTC	CASSEGPGAYQETQYF
TRBJ1-3	TRBV3-1/TRBV3-2	TRBD1	TGTGCCAGCAGCCAAGTTGCGGGACAGGCTGACACCATATATTTT	CASSQVAGQADTIYF
TRBJ2-5	TRBV11-2	-	TGTGCCAGCAGCCGCGGGGGCACGAGGGAGACCCAGTACTTC	CASSRGGTRETQYF
TRBJ2-7	TRBV27	TRBD2	TGTGCCAGCAGTGTGACTAGCGGCTACGAGCAGTACTTC	CASSVTSGYEQYF
TRBJ2-5	TRBV14	-	TGTGCCAGCAGCTATAACCAGGGAGGCGAGACCCAGTACTTC	CASSYNQGGETQYF
TRBJ1-1	TRBV24-1	-	TGTGCCACCAGGGACAACAACATGAACACTGAAGCTTTCTTT	CATRDNNMNTEAFF
TRBJ2-1	TRBV28	-	TGTGCCAGCATGGGGGGGCCCGGGTACAATGAGCAGTTCTTC	CASMGGPGYNEQFF
TRBJ1-2	TRBV6-6	-	TGTGCCAGCACAATGGGGGGGATTGATGGCTACACCTTC	CASTMGGIDGYTF
TRBJ2-1	TRBV6-4	-	TGTGCCAGCAGTGACGGCCCGGGACTTAACTACAATGAGCAGTTCTTC	CASSDGPGLNYNEQFF
TRBJ2-2	TRBV19	-	TGTGCATGTATCGGGACATCGAACACCGGGGAGCTGTTTTTT	CACIGTSNTGELFF
TRBJ2-1	TRBV5-1	-	TGCGCCAGCAGCCTCTGGCGGGGACACAATGAGCAGTTCTTC	CASSLWRGHNEQFF
TRBJ1-1	TRBV7-2	TRBD1	TGTGCCAGCAGAAATAGACAGGGGTTGACTGAAGCTTTCTTT	CASRNRQGLTEAFF
TRBJ2-3	TRBV7-3	TRBD2	TGTGCCAGCAGCCCGTGGGGGGGTGACACAGATACGCAGTATTTT	CASSPWGGDTDTQYF
TRBJ2-1	TRBV27	-	TGTGCCAGCAGGACGACAGATGAGCAGTTCTTC	CASRTTDEQFF